This section outlines one T cell receptor (beta chain) sequence together with its context. The data were obtained in a study of technical replicates of blood from a few donors. Germline loops: CDR1 SGHAT, CDR2 FQNNGV. Between the trimmed V and J ends, which lost 1 base and 8 bases, there was a span of 17 bases. The CDR3 extends over 16 amino acids. Sequencing was performed with immunoSEQ multiplex PCR; in TCRdb, only in-frame clones are kept and a portion is missing. The sample includes approximately 70,000 clones, 92% of them seen just once. The TCR originated in a human donor in good health. Material: T cells isolated from PBMCs. The J gene is TRBJ1-4, the V gene TRBV11-2, with D perhaps TRBD1 (6 bases). The CDR3 sequence is CASSLVRQGGSEKLFF. The CDR3 DNA follows: TGTGCCAGCAGCTTAGTAAGGCAAGGGGGAAGCGAAAAACTGTTTTTT.